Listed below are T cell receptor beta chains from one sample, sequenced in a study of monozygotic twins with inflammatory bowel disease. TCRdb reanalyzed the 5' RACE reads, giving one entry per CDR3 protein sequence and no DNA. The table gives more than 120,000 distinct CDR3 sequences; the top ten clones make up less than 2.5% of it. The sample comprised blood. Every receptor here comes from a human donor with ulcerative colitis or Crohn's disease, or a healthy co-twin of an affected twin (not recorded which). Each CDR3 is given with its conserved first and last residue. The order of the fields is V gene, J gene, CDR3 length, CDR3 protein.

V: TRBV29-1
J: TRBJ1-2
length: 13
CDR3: CSVSRDRTYGYTF

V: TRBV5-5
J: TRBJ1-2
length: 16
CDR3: CASSLNNADRGTGYTF

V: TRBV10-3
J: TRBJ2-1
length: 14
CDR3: CATSLSGAHNEQFF

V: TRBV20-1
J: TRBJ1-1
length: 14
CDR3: CSALPTVVYTEAFF

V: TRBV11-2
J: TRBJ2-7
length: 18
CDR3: CASSSWTSGGAMSYEQYF

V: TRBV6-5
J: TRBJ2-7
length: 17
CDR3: CASSYWSPGQGAYEQYF

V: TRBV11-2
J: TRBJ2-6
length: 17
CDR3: CASRTAGGRGGANVLTF

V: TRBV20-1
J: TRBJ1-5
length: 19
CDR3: CSATPRTAAFGVSNQPQHF

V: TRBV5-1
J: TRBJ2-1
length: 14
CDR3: CASSLGRELNEQFF

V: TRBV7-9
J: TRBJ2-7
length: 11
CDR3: CASSSGNEQYF

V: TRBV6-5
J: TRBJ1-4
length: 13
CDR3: CASSYLANEKLFF

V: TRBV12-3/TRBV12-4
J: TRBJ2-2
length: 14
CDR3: CASSPRQGGVELFF

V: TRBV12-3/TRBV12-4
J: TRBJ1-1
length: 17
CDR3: CASSLSVGFSVDTEAFF

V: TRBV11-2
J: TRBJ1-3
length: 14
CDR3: CASSRLGTGNTIYF

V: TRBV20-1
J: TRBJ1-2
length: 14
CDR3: CSAREPGQIYGYTF

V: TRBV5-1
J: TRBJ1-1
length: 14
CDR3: CASSLGPGGTEAFF

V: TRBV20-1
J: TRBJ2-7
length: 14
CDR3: CSANWGGISYELYF

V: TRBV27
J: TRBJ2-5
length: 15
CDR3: CASSLVGQGVSTQYF

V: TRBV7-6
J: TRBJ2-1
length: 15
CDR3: CASSPLTGRYNEQFF

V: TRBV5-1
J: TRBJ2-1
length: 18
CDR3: CASSLDPPTGGRGNEQFF

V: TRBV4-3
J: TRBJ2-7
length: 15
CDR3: CASSQDRRWAHEQYF

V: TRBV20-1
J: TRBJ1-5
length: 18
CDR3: CSASGLWEQGIGNQPQHF

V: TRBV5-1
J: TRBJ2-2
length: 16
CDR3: CASSPLRDRGTGELFF

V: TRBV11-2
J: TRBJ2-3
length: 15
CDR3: CASSLLATRTDTQYF

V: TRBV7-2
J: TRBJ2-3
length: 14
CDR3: CASSLMGGTDTQYF

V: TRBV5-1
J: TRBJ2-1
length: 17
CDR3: CASSFRGRVTDYSEQFF

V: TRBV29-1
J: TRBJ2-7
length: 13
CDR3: CSVVVSRPGASYF

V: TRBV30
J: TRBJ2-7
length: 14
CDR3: CAWTGQGVSYEQYF

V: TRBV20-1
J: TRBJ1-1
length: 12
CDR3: CSVGRARAEAFF

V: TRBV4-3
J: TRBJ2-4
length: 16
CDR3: CASSQGQGVAKNIQYF

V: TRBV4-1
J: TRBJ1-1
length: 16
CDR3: CASSQDSGVGYTEAFF

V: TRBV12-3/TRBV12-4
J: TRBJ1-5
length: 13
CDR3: CASHDTGGKPQHF

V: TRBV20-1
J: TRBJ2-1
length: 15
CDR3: CSASHFEWVYNEQFF

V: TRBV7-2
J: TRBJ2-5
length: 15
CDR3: CASSLGSGELETQYF

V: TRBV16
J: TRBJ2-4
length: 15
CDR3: CASSYSDRVFNIQYF